The 10 T cell receptor beta chains presented below share a single source sample, sequenced in a study of T-cell reconstitution after alpha-beta-depleted transplantation in children. The TCRbeta library was prepared with unique molecular identifiers. TCRdb independently ran MiXCR on the PCR reads; one entry per CDR3 protein. The repertoire has around 960,000 distinct CDR3 sequences, roughly 29% of them found once; the top ten carry about 28%. The sample consisted of PBMCs, mostly from graft donor cells, taken 360 days after TCRalphabeta/CD19-depleted stem cell transplant. Receptors originate from a boy in the first two years of life who had a stem cell transplant for SCID, so the T cells may come from the graft donor.

In this sample, this clonotype turned up a few times. The gene calls are TRBV12-3 or TRBV12-4 and TRBJ2-7, with D uncertain. V lost 3 bases and J 2 bases, leaving 8 bases between the germline ends. The CDR3 has 13 residues. This CDR3 is CASSFWQAYEQYF. DNA for the CDR3: TGTGCCAGCAGTTTCTGGCAGGCCTACGAGCAGTACTTC.

There are a few counts of this clonotype. The J gene is TRBJ2-5, the V gene TRBV18; perhaps D is TRBD1 or TRBD2 (5 bases each). This CDR3 spans 17 amino acids. Trimming pared 2 bases from V and 2 bases from J, leaving 18 bases between. The germline gives CDR1 KGHSH, CDR2 LQKENI. In nucleotides, the CDR3 is TGTGCCAGCTCACCAGGGGACGCCTTGTTTTATCAAGAGACCCAGTACTTC. Translated: CASSPGDALFYQETQYF.

This clonotype was seen a handful of times. The genes are TRBV11-1 and TRBJ2-7; D gene ambiguous. CDR3 size: 18 residues. Germline V gene sequence: CDR1 SGHAT, CDR2 FQDESV (reference sequence). Trimming removed 5 bases from V and 2 bases from J, with 25 bases in between. CDR3 protein: CASSADAKPSLYPYEQYF. Written as DNA, the CDR3 is TGTGCCAGCAGCGCGGACGCAAAACCCTCCCTTTACCCCTACGAGCAGTACTTC. The whole variable domain, filled in from reference TRBV11-1 and TRBJ2-7, reads EAEVAQSPRYKITEKSQAVAFWCDPISGHATLYWYRQILGQGPELLVQFQDESVVDDSQLPKDRFSAERLKGVDSTLKIQPAELGDSAMYLCASSADAKPSLYPYEQYFGPGTRLTVT.

V usage is TRBV5-8 and J usage is TRBJ2-3, with 9 nucleotides matching TRBD2. Germline CDR1 is SGHTS and CDR2 is YDEGEE. V lost 6 bases to trimming and J lost 2 bases; unmatched junction nucleotides: 7. The CDR3 runs to 15 residues. CDR3 sequence: CASNDLAGYTDTQYF. The DNA of the CDR3 is TGTGCCAGCAACGATCTAGCGGGGTACACAGATACGCAGTATTTT.

The genes are TRBV18 and TRBJ1-4; weak D call: TRBD1 (6 bases). V dropped 6 bases and J dropped 7 bases, with 12 bases sitting between them. Germline V CDR1 and CDR2: KGHSH, LQKENI. This CDR3 contains 13 residues. Here the CDR3 reads CASSGAGSEKLFF. Written as DNA, the CDR3 is TGTGCCAGCTCGGGGGCAGGGAGTGAAAAACTGTTTTTT.

CDR3 DNA: TGCGCCAGCAGCTCGGGGCTGATGAGGACAGGGAATGAAAAACTGTTTTTT. Translated: CASSSGLMRTGNEKLFF. The V call is TRBV5-1, the J call TRBJ1-4; TRBD1 matches at 8 bases. The germline CDR1 and CDR2 sequences are SGHRS and YFSETQ. V was clipped by 3 bases and J by 5 bases; unmatched bases: 12. The CDR3 runs 17 residues.

This chain connects TRBV12-3 or TRBV12-4 to TRBJ1-4; 8 nucleotides match TRBD1. V gave up 3 bases and J gave up 5 bases; unmatched junction bases: 8. This CDR3 has 16 amino acids. Here the CDR3 reads CASSFAQGAGNEKLFF. The CDR3 bases are TGTGCCAGCAGTTTCGCGCAGGGGGCAGGGAATGAAAAACTGTTTTTT.

This clonotype was counted a few times. V usage is TRBV2 and J usage is TRBJ2-1; D uncertain. The CDR3 loop spans 16 amino acids. In germline, CDR1 is SNHLY, CDR2 FYNNEI. The V end lost 4 bases, the J end lost 2 bases, and 15 bases lay between the germline ends. The chain's CDR3 is CASSGLHSNPYNEQFF. The CDR3 DNA follows: TGTGCCAGCAGTGGCCTACACTCTAATCCCTACAATGAGCAGTTCTTC.

The gene calls are TRBV20-1 and TRBJ1-1; 9 bases match TRBD1. V was pared by 6 bases and J by 4 bases, with 9 bases of the junction left unmatched. CDR1 is DFQATT and CDR2 is SNEGSKA in the germline V gene (reference sequence). The CDR3 contains 14 residues. The CDR3 loop is CSANTGGWGTEAFF. The CDR3 DNA reads TGCAGTGCAAATACAGGGGGCTGGGGCACTGAAGCTTTCTTT.

This clonotype was seen more than once but under ten times. This chain joins TRBV18 and TRBJ2-1, with TRBD1 as a possible D gene (5 bases). Germline V CDR1 and CDR2: KGHSH, LQKENI. V was shortened by 1 base and J by 0 bases, with 13 bases between the two germline ends. The CDR3 has 17 amino acids. In DNA form, the CDR3 reads TGTGCCAGCTCACCACAGGCAGGGATAAGCTCCTACAATGAGCAGTTCTTC. Its translation is CASSPQAGISSYNEQFF.